The present T cell receptor (beta chain) was sequenced within a study of T cells after posttransplantation cyclophosphamide. Method: immunoSEQ multiplex PCR; TCRdb's copy keeps in-frame clones and lacks some. Of around 6,900 clones in the sample, roughly 98% were seen once. Unmatched junction bases numbered 9, after V lost 1 base and J lost 7 bases. Germline V gene lookup returns CDR1 MNHNS and CDR2 SASEGT. The CDR3 is 16 amino acids. Cells defined as naive were viable CD3+CD4+ or CD3+CD8+ and CCR7+CD45RA+CD45RO-CD95-CD27+CD28+. The origin of this receptor is a woman aged 30 to 39 in good health and a related stem cell transplant donor. The chain combines TRBV6-1 with TRBJ1-4; 7 nucleotides line up with TRBD1. Sequencing used naive CD8+ T cells sorted from PBMCs. This chain's CDR3 is CASSEDVGTVTEKLFF. In DNA form, the CDR3 reads TGTGCCAGCAGTGAAGACGTAGGGACAGTGACTGAAAAACTGTTTTTT.